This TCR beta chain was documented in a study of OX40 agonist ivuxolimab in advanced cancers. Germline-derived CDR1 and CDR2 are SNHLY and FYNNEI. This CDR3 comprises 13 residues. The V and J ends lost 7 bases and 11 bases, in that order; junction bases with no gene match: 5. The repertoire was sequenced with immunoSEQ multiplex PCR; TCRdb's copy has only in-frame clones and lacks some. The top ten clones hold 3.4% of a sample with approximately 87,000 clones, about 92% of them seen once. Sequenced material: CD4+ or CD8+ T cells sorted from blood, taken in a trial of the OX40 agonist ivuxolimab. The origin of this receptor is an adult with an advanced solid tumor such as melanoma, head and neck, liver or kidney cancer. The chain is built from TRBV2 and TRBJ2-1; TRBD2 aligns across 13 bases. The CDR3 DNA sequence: TGTGCCAGCATCCCCGGGACTAGCGGGAAGCAGTTCTTC. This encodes CASIPGTSGKQFF.